This is a list of T cell receptor beta chains from one sample in a study of PD-L1 blockade in urothelial cancer. Using immunoSEQ multiplex PCR, the repertoire was profiled, and TCRdb retains in-frame clones only, with some absent. The sample holds 20,000 to 25,000 clones; approximately 77% are singletons and the top ten take 1.5% to 2%. This material consisted of PBMCs, taken around atezolizumab (anti-PD-L1) treatment. Every receptor here comes from a man between 65 and 85 years old with urothelial cancer. CDR3s leave out the opening cysteine and the closing phenylalanine or tryptophan. Fields, in order: clone size, V gene, J gene, CDR3 protein. A clone size is listed for some rows: how often the clone was seen (once, few, many), or a class if it is expanded.

-	TRBV19	TRBJ2-7	ATATRGGTYEQY
few	TRBV6-5	TRBJ1-1	ASRGAGGGTEAF
once	TRBV19	TRBJ2-7	ASSTRDRADEQY
-	TRBV27	TRBJ1-1	ASSWTGETEAF
-	TRBV6-5	TRBJ2-1	ASSYSDRGTYNEQF
few	TRBV19	TRBJ2-2	ASSSIQDSYTGELF
-	TRBV27	TRBJ2-1	ASSLPGLAGFNEQF
-	TRBV29-1	TRBJ2-7	SVEGEAGSSYEQY
few	TRBV7-9	TRBJ2-7	ASSSRGPYEQY
once	TRBV5-1	TRBJ2-1	ASSLPGETYNEQF
-	TRBV27	TRBJ1-3	ASRTSGSSGNTIY
-	TRBV7-9	TRBJ2-7	ASSVNRAPYEQY
-	TRBV18	TRBJ2-7	ASSVGTGVISYEQY
once	TRBV7-2	TRBJ1-5	ASSLAAAGRPQH
-	TRBV6-1	TRBJ2-7	ASSEEETGGYEQY
-	TRBV25-1	TRBJ1-1	ASSSTGNTEAF
-	TRBV29-1	TRBJ1-2	SVVESGTGGYGYT
-	TRBV19	TRBJ2-1	ASSMAAGGYEQF
few	TRBV7-2	TRBJ2-1	ASSPPGRDEQF
-	TRBV2	TRBJ1-1	ASSEGQTVNTEAF
-	TRBV5-6	TRBJ2-3	ASSLGGYSTDTQY
-	TRBV19	TRBJ2-7	ASSSLEGQAYEQY
-	TRBV18	TRBJ2-5	ASSPAGTETQY
few	TRBV18	TRBJ2-1	ASSPESGRMNEQF
-	TRBV7-2	TRBJ2-6	ASSQKSGGEAGANVLT
-	TRBV6-5	TRBJ1-2	ASSEGQYYGYT
-	TRBV4-3	TRBJ2-7	ASSRDRVYEQY
-	TRBV4-3	TRBJ2-7	ASSQDRTYEQY
-	TRBV5-4	-	ASSANPRVSENEQY
-	TRBV5-1	TRBJ2-5	ASSRDSHVETQY
-	TRBV19	TRBJ2-3	ASRGLAGEPDTQY
-	TRBV18	TRBJ1-4	ASSPSQGGANEKLF
-	TRBV15	TRBJ2-7	ATSRDQGHIYEQY
-	TRBV5-4	TRBJ2-3	ASWTRTGSDTDTQY
few	TRBV6-8	TRBJ2-5	ASSSRDKETQY
-	TRBV28	TRBJ1-1	ASSLFRGRTEAF
-	TRBV5-1	TRBJ1-4	ASSLDRADEKLF
few	TRBV7-2	TRBJ1-1	ASSRSYGGTEAF
-	TRBV11-2	TRBJ2-7	ASSKNRDLRYEQY
few	TRBV19	TRBJ2-1	ASTLEYGNEQF
-	TRBV6-6	TRBJ1-5	ASSFRAEATEPQH